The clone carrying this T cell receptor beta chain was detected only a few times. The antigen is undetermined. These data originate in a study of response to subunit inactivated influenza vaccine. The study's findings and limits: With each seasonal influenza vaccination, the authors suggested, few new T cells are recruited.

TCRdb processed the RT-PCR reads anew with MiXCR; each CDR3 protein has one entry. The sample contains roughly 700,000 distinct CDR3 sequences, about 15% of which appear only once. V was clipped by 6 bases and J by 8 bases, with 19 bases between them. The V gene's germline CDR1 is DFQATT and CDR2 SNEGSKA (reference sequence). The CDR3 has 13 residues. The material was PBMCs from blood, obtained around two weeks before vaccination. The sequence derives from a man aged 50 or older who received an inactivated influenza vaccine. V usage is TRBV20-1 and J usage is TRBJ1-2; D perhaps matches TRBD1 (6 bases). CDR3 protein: CSASGGPEEGYTF. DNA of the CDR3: TGCAGTGCCAGTGGGGGCCCGGAGGAAGGCTACACCTTC.